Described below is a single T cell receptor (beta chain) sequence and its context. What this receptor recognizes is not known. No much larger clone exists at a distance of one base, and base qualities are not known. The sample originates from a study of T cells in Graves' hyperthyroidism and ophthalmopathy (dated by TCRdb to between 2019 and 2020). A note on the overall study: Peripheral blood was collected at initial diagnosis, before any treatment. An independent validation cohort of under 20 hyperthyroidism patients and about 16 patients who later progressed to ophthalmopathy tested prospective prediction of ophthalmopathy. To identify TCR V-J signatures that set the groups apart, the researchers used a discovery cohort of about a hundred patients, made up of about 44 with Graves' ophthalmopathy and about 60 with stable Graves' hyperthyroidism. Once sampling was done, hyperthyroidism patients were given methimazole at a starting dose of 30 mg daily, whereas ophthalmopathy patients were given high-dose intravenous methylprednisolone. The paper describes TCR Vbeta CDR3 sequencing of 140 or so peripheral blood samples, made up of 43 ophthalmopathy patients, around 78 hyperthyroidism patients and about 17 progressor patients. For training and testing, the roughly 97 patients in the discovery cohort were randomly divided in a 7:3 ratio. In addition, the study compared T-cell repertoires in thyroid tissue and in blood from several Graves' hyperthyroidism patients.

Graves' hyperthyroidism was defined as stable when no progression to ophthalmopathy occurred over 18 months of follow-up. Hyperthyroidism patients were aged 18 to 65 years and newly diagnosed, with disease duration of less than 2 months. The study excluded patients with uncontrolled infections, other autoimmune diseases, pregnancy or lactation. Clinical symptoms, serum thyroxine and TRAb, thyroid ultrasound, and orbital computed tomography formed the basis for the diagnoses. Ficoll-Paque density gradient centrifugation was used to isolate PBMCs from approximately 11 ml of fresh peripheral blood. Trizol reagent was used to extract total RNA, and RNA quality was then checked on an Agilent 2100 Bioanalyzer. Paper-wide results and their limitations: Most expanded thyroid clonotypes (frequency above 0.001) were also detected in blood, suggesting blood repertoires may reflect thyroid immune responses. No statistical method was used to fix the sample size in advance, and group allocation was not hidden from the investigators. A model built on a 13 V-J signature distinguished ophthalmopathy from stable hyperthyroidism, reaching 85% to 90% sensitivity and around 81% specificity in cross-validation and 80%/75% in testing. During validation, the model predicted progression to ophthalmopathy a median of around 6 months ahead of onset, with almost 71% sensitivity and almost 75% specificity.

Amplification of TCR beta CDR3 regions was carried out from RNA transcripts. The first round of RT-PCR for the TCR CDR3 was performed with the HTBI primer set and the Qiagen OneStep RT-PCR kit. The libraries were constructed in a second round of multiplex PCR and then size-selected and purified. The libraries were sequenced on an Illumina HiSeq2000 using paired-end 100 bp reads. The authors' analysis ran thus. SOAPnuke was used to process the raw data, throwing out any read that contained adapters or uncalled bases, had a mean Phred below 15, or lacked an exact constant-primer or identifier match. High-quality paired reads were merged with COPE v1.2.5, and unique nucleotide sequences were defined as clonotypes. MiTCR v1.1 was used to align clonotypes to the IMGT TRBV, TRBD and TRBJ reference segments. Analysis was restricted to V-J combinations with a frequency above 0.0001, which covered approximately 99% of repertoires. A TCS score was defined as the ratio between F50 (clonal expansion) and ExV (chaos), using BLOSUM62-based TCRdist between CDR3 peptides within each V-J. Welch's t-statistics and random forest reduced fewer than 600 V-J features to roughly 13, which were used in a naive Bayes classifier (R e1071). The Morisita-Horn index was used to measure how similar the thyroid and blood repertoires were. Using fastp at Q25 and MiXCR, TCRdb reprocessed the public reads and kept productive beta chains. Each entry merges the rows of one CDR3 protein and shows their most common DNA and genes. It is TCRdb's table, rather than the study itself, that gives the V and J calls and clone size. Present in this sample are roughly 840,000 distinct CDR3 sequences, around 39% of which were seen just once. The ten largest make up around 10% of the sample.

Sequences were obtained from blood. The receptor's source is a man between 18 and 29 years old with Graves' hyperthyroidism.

The bases read TGTGCCAGCAGCTTTGGGTTCCCCCAGGAAGCTTTCTTT. Translated, it gives CASSFGFPQEAFF. The chain links TRBV12-3 or TRBV12-4 with TRBJ1-1, with the D gene not clear enough to name. From cysteine to phenylalanine, the CDR3 is 13 amino acids long. Only the CDR3 DNA is retained, 39 bases long and in frame from the first base. Trimming at the junction amounts to 6 bases on V and 8 bases on J, and the germline ends lie 16 bases apart.